This T cell receptor beta chain came from a study of monozygotic twins with inflammatory bowel disease. Every TCR library drew on about 3,300 ng of total RNA. TCRdb re-called the 5' RACE reads and shows each CDR3 protein once, DNA omitted. This repertoire includes 150,000 or so distinct CDR3 sequences. The CDR3 runs 13 residues. The V gene's germline CDR1 is SGHRS and CDR2 YFSETQ. Study findings and constraints: IBD patients share fewer clonotypes with other people than healthy twins do, especially with disease activity. Patient repertoires may have gained variability from differing immunosuppressive treatments. Telling different T cell subtypes apart from each other was not possible.

As for this clonotype: Its antigen is unidentified.

The chain employs TRBV5-1 and TRBJ1-6. Sequenced input: blood. The TCR originated in a human donor with ulcerative colitis or Crohn's disease, or a healthy co-twin of an affected twin (not recorded which). The CDR3 protein is CASSLGIGSPLHF.